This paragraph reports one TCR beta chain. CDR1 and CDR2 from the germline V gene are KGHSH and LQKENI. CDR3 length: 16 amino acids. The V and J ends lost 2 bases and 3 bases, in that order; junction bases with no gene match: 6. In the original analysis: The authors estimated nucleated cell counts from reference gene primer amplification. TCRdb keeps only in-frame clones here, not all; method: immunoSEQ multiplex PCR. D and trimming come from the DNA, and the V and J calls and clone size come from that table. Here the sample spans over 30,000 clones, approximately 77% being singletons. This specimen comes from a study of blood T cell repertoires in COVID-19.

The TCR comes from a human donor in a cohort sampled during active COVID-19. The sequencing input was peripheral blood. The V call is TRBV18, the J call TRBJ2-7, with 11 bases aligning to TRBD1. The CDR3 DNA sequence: TGTGCCAGCTCACCATTGGGCGGGACAGGGGGCTACGAGCAGTACTTC. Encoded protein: CASSPLGGTGGYEQYF.